These T cell receptor beta chains were read from a single sample in a study of cytomegalovirus exposure and HLA in healthy donors. Only in-frame clones appear in the TCRdb table, and some are missing; sequencing was by immunoSEQ multiplex PCR. The table records approximately 100,000 clones, around nine tenths of them present only once. Sequencing input: PBMCs. The source is a woman under 30 in good health and CMV-seronegative. CDR3s include the opening cysteine and the closing phenylalanine or tryptophan. Expanded clones are given a class, and other clones once, few, many or no size at all.

v_call clone_size cdr3_aa
TRBV11-2 few CASSPTRNQPQHF
TRBV19 . CASSRDRVRYGYTF
TRBV27 . CASSRGGTEAFF
TRBV7-9 . CASSKGALQYF
TRBV28 . CASRRQGSNTGELFF
TRBV2 . CASSEPPLSGSQETQYF
TRBV11-3 once CASSLGLYPDREQFF
TRBV28 . CASSLNRPYTDTQYF
TRBV2 . CASRQADSYEQYF
TRBV7-9 . CASSPMDRNDTF
TRBV4-3 . CASSQGGQGFRDTQYF
TRBV7-2 . CASSYGLAGRTGELFF
TRBV9 once CASSVREGSTDTQYF
TRBV4-3 . CASSRGTPSPGTGYNEQFF
TRBV5-5 . CASSLEAAGYTF
TRBV28 . CASSSATGVYGYTF
TRBV2 once CASSEDPTTETQYF
TRBV7-3 . CASSFRTDSNQPQHF
TRBV7-9 few CASSFQQGARNEQFF
TRBV7-3 . CASSLTPISPGGPYEQYF
TRBV6-1 . CASSLGTSGGNEQFF
TRBV28 . CASSAPGTSSYEQYF
TRBV11-1 . CASSLAGADTQYF
TRBV15 . CATSMASGGTDTQYF
TRBV19 once CASSTGGGEQYF
TRBV18 . CASSPQYQETQYF